These 8 T cell receptor beta chains originate from one sample sequenced in a study of Ad26.COV2.S vaccination and SARS-CoV-2 variants. Treatment specified: around 19 received Ad26.COV2.S at low or high dose, single or two shots; five or six received placebo; per-sample allocation not given. Each sample was drawn 63 days after the first injection (of vaccine or placebo). The assay was immunoSEQ multiplex PCR, and TCRdb's table has in-frame clones only and misses some. The table has approximately 460,000 clones, about 88% seen once. Sequencing was performed on peripheral blood, taken in a trial of Ad26.COV2.S vaccine versus placebo. These receptors all stem from a person aged 18-65 years who received the Ad26.COV2.S COVID-19 vaccine or a placebo.

The chain recombines TRBV27 with TRBJ2-3; D perhaps matches TRBD1 (5 bases). Deletions cut 6 bases from V and 2 bases from J, with 12 bases between. Germline lookup yields CDR1 MNHEY and CDR2 SMNVEV (reference sequence). The CDR3 consists of 14 residues. The CDR3 DNA sequence: TGTGCCAGCAGCGAACAGGTTCCCACAGATACGCAGTATTTT. Encoded protein: CASSEQVPTDTQYF.

This sequence joins TRBV29-1 and TRBJ2-7; 9 nucleotides align to TRBD2. CDR1 and CDR2 (germline): SQVTM, ANQGSEA. This CDR3 comprises 15 residues. The junction had 7 bases not matched to a gene; V was cut back by 3 bases and J by 1 base. The CDR3 DNA sequence: TGCAGCGTTGAGATTAGGCTAGCGGGGTCCTACGAGCAGTACTTC. Its translation: CSVEIRLAGSYEQYF.

The chain is built from TRBV6-2 or TRBV6-3 and TRBJ2-7, with 8 nucleotides matching TRBD1. The CDR3 length is 17 residues. The junction had 12 bases not matched to a gene; V was cut back by 0 bases and J by 5 bases. Germline CDR1 and CDR2: MNHEY and SVGEGT. Written as DNA, the CDR3 is TGTGCCAGCAGTTACTCCCCGAATGGACAGGGACGACACGAGCAGTACTTC. Residues: CASSYSPNGQGRHEQYF.

The chain joins TRBV4-2 to TRBJ1-2; weak D call: TRBD1 (6 bases). The CDR3 runs 17 residues. CDR1 is LGHNA, CDR2 YNFKEQ, per germline. Between the trimmed V and J ends, which lost 4 bases and 6 bases, there was a span of 24 bases. Here the CDR3 reads CASSRMLRGHRGDGYTF. CDR3 bases: TGTGCCAGCAGCCGCATGCTGCGGGGACATCGAGGGGATGGCTACACCTTC.

In its sample, this clone was seen once. J is TRBJ1-5 and V is TRBV7-9; 7 bases agree with TRBD1. Per germline, CDR1 SEHNR and CDR2 FQNEAQ (reference sequence). The CDR3 contains 17 residues. Trimming removed 1 base from V and 1 base from J; junction bases left unmatched: 7. Here the CDR3 reads CASSLGQGVMSNQPQHF. In DNA form, the CDR3 reads TGTGCCAGCAGCTTAGGGCAGGGGGTAATGAGCAATCAGCCCCAGCATTTT. The full variable domain, its missing parts supplied by reference TRBV7-9 and TRBJ1-5, is DTGVSQNPRHKITKRGQNVTFRCDPISEHNRLYWYRQTLGQGPEFLTYFQNEAQLEKSRLLSDRFSAERPKGSFSTLEIQRTEQGDSAMYLCASSLGQGVMSNQPQHFGDGTRLSIL.

This sequence joins TRBV29-1 and TRBJ1-1; 11 nucleotides agree with TRBD1. The germline V gene encodes CDR1 SQVTM and CDR2 ANQGSEA. CDR3 length equals 13 residues. V gave up 6 bases and J gave up 6 bases; unmatched junction bases: 6. The CDR3 DNA is TGCAGCGTAGGACAGGGGGCGGTGGCTGAAGCTTTCTTT. This encodes CSVGQGAVAEAFF.

The J gene is TRBJ1-2, the V gene TRBV19; maybe TRBD1 (5 bases). This CDR3 contains 14 residues. Germline V CDR1 and CDR2: LNHDA, SQIVND (reference sequence). V gave up 6 bases and J gave up 8 bases, with 19 bases separating them. CDR3 nucleotides: TGTGCCAGTAGCCCACCAGGGTCTTCGTGGGGCTACACCTTC. It yields the protein CASSPPGSSWGYTF.

The DNA of the CDR3 is TGTGCCAGCAGCTTAGACGGGACTAGCGCATACAATGAGCAGTTCTTC. Protein sequence: CASSLDGTSAYNEQFF. This chain links TRBV11-2 with TRBJ2-1; 10 bases align to TRBD2. The CDR3 totals 16 residues. CDR1 SGHAT and CDR2 FQNNGV come from the germline V gene. Losses at the gene ends were 0 bases for V and 4 bases for J; bases not matched to a gene: 3.